This TCR beta chain derives from a study of shared clonotypes between healthy human individuals. Overall study findings and caveats: Inspection by rarefaction showed sorted-subset sequencing to be incomplete despite large depth.

Each donor was a Caucasian adult residing in Nashville, Tennessee. About this clone: The antigen remains undetermined. This same CDR3 is encoded by further DNA sequences in the sample.

Clones were read by immunoSEQ multiplex PCR, and TCRdb kept only the in-frame ones, dropping some. Of roughly 2.4 million clones listed, 90% to 97% are singletons. Specimen: naive CD4+ T cells sorted from blood. Sample subset: CD45RA+ positively selected. The receptor was derived from a man younger than 30 in good health.

CDR3 nucleotide sequence: TGTGCCTGGAGTGTACCGGGGAATCAGCCCCAGCATTTT. This encodes CAWSVPGNQPQHF. The V call is TRBV30, the J call TRBJ1-5; D gene unclear. CDR3 length equals 13 residues. Germline V gene lookup returns CDR1 GTSNPN and CDR2 SVGIG (reference sequence). Trimming removed 0 bases from V and 4 bases from J, with 7 bases in between.